The 24 T cell receptor beta chains given below trace back to one sample, sequenced in a study of cytomegalovirus exposure and HLA in healthy donors. It was with 60 Vbeta and 13 Jbeta primers that the PCR ran. TCRdb's copy holds only in-frame clones and misses some; the assay was immunoSEQ multiplex PCR. The sample records about 160,000 clones, approximately 86% being singletons. What was sequenced was PBMCs. The source of these receptors is a woman under 30 in good health and CMV-seronegative.

The CDR3 is CARLWTDKGEQYF. Here the CDR3 DNA reads TGTGCCAGATTATGGACAGATAAAGGCGAGCAGTACTTC. J is TRBJ2-7 and V is TRBV28, with a possible D match to TRBD1 (6 bases). V lost 9 bases and J lost 6, with 18 bases in between. The CDR3 totals 13 residues. CDR1 is MDHEN and CDR2 is SYDVKM in the germline V gene.

V gene TRBV6-5 combines with J gene TRBJ1-5, with TRBD1 as a possible D gene (6 bases). The V gene lost 4 bases and the J gene lost 3 bases, with 13 bases spanning the gap. CDR3 length equals 15 residues. Germline CDR1 reads MNHEY; CDR2 reads SVGAGI. In DNA, the CDR3 is TGTGCCAGCAGTTTCATACAGGGTACCAATCAGCCCCAGCATTTT. Its protein is CASSFIQGTNQPQHF.

The genes are TRBV5-4 and TRBJ2-1, with TRBD2 identical over 11 bases. Germline V gene sequence: CDR1 SGHNT, CDR2 YYREEE (reference sequence). J gave up 8 bases and V 4 bases, and 14 bases lay outside the gene matches. The CDR3 consists of 17 residues. The CDR3 region is CASSPRLAGSSGDEQFF. The CDR3 DNA is TGTGCCAGCAGCCCGAGACTAGCGGGATCCTCGGGCGATGAGCAGTTCTTC.

This sequence joins TRBV28 and TRBJ1-5, with D hard to call. Germline CDR1 reads MDHEN; CDR2 reads SYDVKM. CDR3 length: 17 residues. Trimming pared 4 bases from V and 9 bases from J, leaving 25 bases between. CDR3 bases: TGTGCCAGCAGTTCCTCCGGAGCCCCACCGCTGGCTGGGCCCCAGCATTTT. Protein sequence: CASSSSGAPPLAGPQHF.

V is TRBV2 and J is TRBJ1-2, with 8 bases aligning to TRBD1. The CDR3 is 13 residues long. Germline V gene lookup returns CDR1 SNHLY and CDR2 FYNNEI. After removal of 6 bases from V and 8 bases from J, the junction contained 8 bases not matched to a gene. CDR3 sequence reads: CASSRQGAEGYTF. DNA for the CDR3: TGTGCCAGCAGCCGGCAGGGGGCTGAAGGCTACACCTTC. The complete variable domain, with remaining parts taken from reference TRBV2 and TRBJ1-2, reads EPEVTQTPSHQVTQMGQEVILRCVPISNHLYFYWYRQILGQKVEFLVSFYNNEISEKSEIFDDQFSVERPDGSNFTLKIRSTKLEDSAMYFCASSRQGAEGYTFGSGTRLTVV.

This chain connects TRBV4-1 to TRBJ2-2, with TRBD2 matching 16 bases. V gave up 4 bases and J gave up 5 bases; unmatched junction bases: 4. The CDR3 consists of 17 residues. Germline V lookup: CDR1 MGHRA, CDR2 YSYEKL. The CDR3 DNA reads as TGCGCCAGCAGCCGCCTGGGACTAGCGGGAGGGACCGGGGAGCTGTTTTTT. The encoded protein is CASSRLGLAGGTGELFF.

The rearrangement uses TRBV5-1 and TRBJ2-1; 7 bases match TRBD2. V shed 5 bases and J 9 bases; nucleotides not matched to a gene: 23. This CDR3 spans 18 amino acids. Germline V lookup: CDR1 SGHRS, CDR2 YFSETQ. The CDR3 nucleotides read TGCGCCAGCAGACGTACTAGCGCAGGCGGCCTATCGCCGGGTGAGCAGTTCTTC. It specifies CASRRTSAGGLSPGEQFF.

The chain is built from TRBV6-1 and TRBJ1-5; D gene uncertain. V shed 6 bases and J shed 6 bases, with 9 bases lying between them. The CDR3 runs 12 residues. Germline values: CDR1 MNHNS, CDR2 SASEGT. CDR3 residues: CASRTAGQPQHF. In DNA form, the CDR3 reads TGTGCCAGCAGGACTGCCGGTCAGCCCCAGCATTTT.

The chain couples TRBV13 to TRBJ1-1; D is perhaps TRBD1 (5 bases). V dropped 6 bases and J dropped 1 base, with 12 bases sitting between them. Germline CDR1 is PRHDT and CDR2 is FYEKMQ (reference sequence). This CDR3 spans 14 amino acids. CDR3 loop: CASRPGLGNTEAFF. The CDR3 DNA follows: TGTGCCAGCAGACCAGGGCTGGGGAACACTGAAGCTTTCTTT. Looking up the rest from reference TRBV13 and TRBJ1-1 gives the full variable domain: AAGVIQSPRHLIKEKRETATLKCYPIPRHDTVYWYQQGPGQDPQFLISFYEKMQSDKGSIPDRFSAQQFSDYHSELNMSSLELGDSALYFCASRPGLGNTEAFFGQGTRLTVV.

The chain couples TRBV18 to TRBJ2-2, with D tentatively TRBD2 (5 bases). The CDR3 has 14 residues. CDR1 KGHSH and CDR2 LQKENI come from the germline V gene. Trimming removed 3 bases at V and 6 bases at J, with 11 bases between. Here the CDR3 reads CASSPQREAGELFF. The CDR3 DNA reads as TGTGCCAGCTCACCCCAACGGGAAGCCGGGGAGCTGTTTTTT.

This chain uses TRBV11-2 with TRBJ2-2, with D tentatively TRBD1 (6 bases). This CDR3 region has 14 residues. Trimming removed 6 bases from V and 6 bases from J, with 14 bases in between. Per germline, CDR1 SGHAT and CDR2 FQNNGV. CDR3 DNA sequence: TGTGCCAGCAGACCCATTACAGGGTCCGGGGAGCTGTTTTTT. Protein sequence: CASRPITGSGELFF.

The chain uses TRBV6-1 and TRBJ1-5, with D unclear. Trimming took off 8 bases at V and 0 bases at J, with 5 bases between the two ends. This CDR3 is 12 amino acids long. Germline V CDR1 and CDR2: MNHNS, SASEGT. The CDR3 nucleotides read TGTGCCAGCCGGGATAGCAATCAGCCCCAGCATTTT. Its translation: CASRDSNQPQHF.

The rearrangement uses TRBV28 and TRBJ1-1; D uncertain. CDR1 is MDHEN, CDR2 SYDVKM, per germline. There are 16 residues in the CDR3. The V and J ends lost 3 bases and 3 bases respectively, with 17 bases between them. CDR3: CASSFLPGREDTEAFF. The CDR3 DNA reads as TGTGCCAGCAGTTTTCTTCCGGGGAGGGAGGACACTGAAGCTTTCTTT.

This clone was seen a single time. The V and J genes are TRBV5-1 and TRBJ2-2; no reliable D call. CDR3 length: 12 amino acids. Trimming cost V 2 bases and J 4 bases, with 3 bases left between them. In germline, CDR1 is SGHRS, CDR2 YFSETQ. The CDR3 DNA reads as TGCGCCAGCAGCTTCTCCACCGGGGAGCTGTTTTTT. This gives the protein CASSFSTGELFF.

This clone came up a few times. The chain carries TRBV4-1 and TRBJ2-7, with D tentatively TRBD2 (6 bases). Germline assignment: CDR1 MGHRA and CDR2 YSYEKL. The V gene lost 1 base and the J gene lost 2 bases, with 12 bases spanning the gap. The CDR3 loop spans 15 amino acids. The CDR3 loop reads CASSQGFGGTYEQYF. DNA for the CDR3: TGCGCCAGCAGCCAAGGATTCGGAGGGACCTACGAGCAGTACTTC.

CDR3 bases: TGCGCCAGCAGCTTGGGGGCTAGCCGAAGCGAGCAGTACTTC. Translated, it gives CASSLGASRSEQYF. The rearrangement links TRBV5-1 to TRBJ2-5; D perhaps matches TRBD2 (5 bases). Matching the DNA end better, TRBJ2-7 makes the J call doubtful. Germline assignment: CDR1 SGHRS and CDR2 YFSETQ. The CDR3 has 14 residues.

The rearrangement joins TRBV5-6 to TRBJ1-4; D perhaps matches TRBD1 (6 bases). V was shortened by 2 bases and J by 6 bases, with 26 bases between the two germline ends. Germline V CDR1 and CDR2: SGHDT, YYEEEE. This CDR3 comprises 19 residues. CDR3 in amino acids: CASSFQAPWTARRDEKLFF. In DNA, the CDR3 is TGTGCCAGCAGCTTTCAGGCGCCCTGGACAGCCAGGAGAGATGAAAAACTGTTTTTT.

This sequence joins TRBV5-1 and TRBJ2-3; 7 bases are a match to TRBD1. This CDR3 has 15 amino acids. Germline loops: CDR1 SGHRS, CDR2 YFSETQ. With 4 bases clipped from V and 3 bases from J, the junction kept 8 bases outside the gene matches. The CDR3 here is CASSQGDPRTDTQYF. The CDR3 nucleotides are TGCGCCAGCAGCCAGGGGGACCCTCGGACAGATACGCAGTATTTT.

The genes are TRBV28 and TRBJ1-2; 7 bases match TRBD1. Looked up from germline, CDR1 is MDHEN and CDR2 is SYDVKM. With V trimmed by 6 bases and J by 4 bases, 11 bases remained unmatched. The CDR3 runs 15 residues. The CDR3 nucleotides are TGTGCCAGCAGGGACAGGACGGCGTTGGGCTATGGCTACACCTTC. Translated: CASRDRTALGYGYTF.

This chain uses TRBV5-1 with TRBJ1-3; no reliable D call. V was cut by 4 bases and J by 0 bases, with 8 bases left in between. The CDR3 sequence is 14 residues long. The germline CDR1 and CDR2 sequences are SGHRS and YFSETQ. CDR3 DNA sequence: TGCGCCAGCAGCGTCGACTCCTCTGGAAACACCATATATTTT. Its protein product is CASSVDSSGNTIYF.

This clone has only a few counts. CDR3 residues: CASKEWGQEQPQHF. CDR3 coding DNA: TGTGCCAGCAAAGAGTGGGGGCAGGAACAGCCCCAGCATTTT. J is TRBJ1-5 and V is TRBV6-1, with D possibly matching TRBD1 (6 bases). Trimming pared 7 bases from V and 7 bases from J, leaving 17 bases between. The CDR3 consists of 14 residues. The germline V gene encodes CDR1 MNHNS and CDR2 SASEGT.

The chain recombines TRBV4-1 with TRBJ2-3; 8 bases map to TRBD2. Trimming cost V 2 bases and J 9 bases; bases outside gene matches: 10. The CDR3 sequence is 15 residues long. Germline V gene sequence: CDR1 MGHRA, CDR2 YSYEKL. CDR3 DNA sequence: TGCGCCAGCAGCCAACTTGGACTAGCTCGATCGACGCAGTATTTT. Translation: CASSQLGLARSTQYF.

The CDR3 DNA reads TGTGCCAGCGCTGGACTAGCGGGAGCGAATGAGCAGTTCTTC. It codes for CASAGLAGANEQFF. This sequence joins TRBV6-5 and TRBJ2-1, with 13 bases fitting TRBD2. The CDR3 loop spans 14 amino acids. V was pared by 8 bases and J by 7 bases, with 5 bases of the junction left unmatched. The germline CDR1 and CDR2 sequences are MNHEY and SVGAGI.

V usage is TRBV7-9 and J usage is TRBJ2-3; no reliable D call. V was pared by 5 bases and J by 6 bases, with 9 bases between. The CDR3 consists of 12 residues. Per the germline V gene, CDR1 is SEHNR and CDR2 is FQNEAQ (reference sequence). The CDR3, as DNA: TGTGCCAGCAGCCCCGTCAGGGATACGCAGTATTTT. It codes for CASSPVRDTQYF. The variable domain in full, with the rest retrieved from reference TRBV7-9 and TRBJ2-3, is DTGVSQNPRHKITKRGQNVTFRCDPISEHNRLYWYRQTLGQGPEFLTYFQNEAQLEKSRLLSDRFSAERPKGSFSTLEIQRTEQGDSAMYLCASSPVRDTQYFGPGTRLTVL.